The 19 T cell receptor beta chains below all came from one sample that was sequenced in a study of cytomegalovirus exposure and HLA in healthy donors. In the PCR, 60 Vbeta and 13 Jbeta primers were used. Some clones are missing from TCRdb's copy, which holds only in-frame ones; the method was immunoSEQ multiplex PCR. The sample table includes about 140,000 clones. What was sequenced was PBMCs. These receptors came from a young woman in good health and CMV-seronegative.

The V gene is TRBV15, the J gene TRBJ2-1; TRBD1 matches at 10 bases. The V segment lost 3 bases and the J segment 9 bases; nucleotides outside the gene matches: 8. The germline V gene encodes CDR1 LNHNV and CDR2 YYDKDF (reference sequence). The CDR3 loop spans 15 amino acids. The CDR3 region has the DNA TGTGCCACCAGCAGCGGGACAGGGGTTCGAAGTGAGCAGTTCTTC. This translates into CATSSGTGVRSEQFF. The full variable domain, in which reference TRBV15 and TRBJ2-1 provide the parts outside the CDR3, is DAMVIQNPRYQVTQFGKPVTLSCSQTLNHNVMYWYQQKSSQAPKLLFHYYDKDFNNEADTPDNFQSRRPNTSFCFLDIRSPGLGDTAMYLCATSSGTGVRSEQFFGPGTRLTVL.

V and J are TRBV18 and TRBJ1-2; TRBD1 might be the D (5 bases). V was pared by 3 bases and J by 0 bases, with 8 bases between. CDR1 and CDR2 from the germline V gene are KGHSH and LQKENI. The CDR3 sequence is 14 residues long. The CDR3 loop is CASSPTGANYGYTF. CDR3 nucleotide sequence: TGTGCCAGCTCACCTACAGGAGCTAACTATGGCTACACCTTC. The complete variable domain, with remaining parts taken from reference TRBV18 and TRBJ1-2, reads NAGVMQNPRHLVRRRGQEARLRCSPMKGHSHVYWYRQLPEEGLKFMVYLQKENIIDESGMPKERFSAEFPKEGPSILRIQQVVRGDSAAYFCASSPTGANYGYTFGSGTRLTVV.

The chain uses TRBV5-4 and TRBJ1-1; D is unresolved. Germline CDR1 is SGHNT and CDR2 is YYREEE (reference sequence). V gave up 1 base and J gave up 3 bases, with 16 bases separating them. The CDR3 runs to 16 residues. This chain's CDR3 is CASSLPLSPRDTEAFF. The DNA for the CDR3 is TGTGCCAGCAGCTTGCCCCTTTCGCCCCGGGACACTGAAGCTTTCTTT.

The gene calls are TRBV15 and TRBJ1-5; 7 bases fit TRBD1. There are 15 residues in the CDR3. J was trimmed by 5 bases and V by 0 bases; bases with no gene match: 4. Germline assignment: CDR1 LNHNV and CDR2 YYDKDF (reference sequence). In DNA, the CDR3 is TGTGCCACCAGCAGAGATCCAACAGGGGATCAGCCCCAGCATTTT. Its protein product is CATSRDPTGDQPQHF.

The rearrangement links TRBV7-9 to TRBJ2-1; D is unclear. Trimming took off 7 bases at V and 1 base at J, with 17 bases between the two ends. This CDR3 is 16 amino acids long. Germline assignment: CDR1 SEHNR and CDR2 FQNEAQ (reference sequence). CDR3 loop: CASNDRFGESYNEQFF. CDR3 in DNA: TGTGCCAGCAACGATCGCTTCGGAGAGTCCTACAATGAGCAGTTCTTC.

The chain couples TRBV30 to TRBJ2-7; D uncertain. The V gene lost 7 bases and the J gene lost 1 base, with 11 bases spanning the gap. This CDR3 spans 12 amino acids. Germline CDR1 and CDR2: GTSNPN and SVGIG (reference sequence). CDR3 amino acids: CASGPGSYEQYF. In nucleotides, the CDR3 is TGTGCCTCAGGCCCAGGTTCCTACGAGCAGTACTTC. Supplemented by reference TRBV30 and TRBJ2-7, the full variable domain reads SQTIHQWPATLVQPVGSPLSLECTVEGTSNPNLYWYRQAAGRGLQLLFYSVGIGQISSEVPQNLSASRPQDRQFILSSKKLLLSDSGFYLCASGPGSYEQYFGPGTRLTVT.

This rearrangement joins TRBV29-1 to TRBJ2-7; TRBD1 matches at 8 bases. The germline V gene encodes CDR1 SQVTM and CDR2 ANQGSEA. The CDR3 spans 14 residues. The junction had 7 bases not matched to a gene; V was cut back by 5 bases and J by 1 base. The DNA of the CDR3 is TGCAGCGTTCAGGGGGCCGGCGGGTCCTACGAGCAGTACTTC. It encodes CSVQGAGGSYEQYF.

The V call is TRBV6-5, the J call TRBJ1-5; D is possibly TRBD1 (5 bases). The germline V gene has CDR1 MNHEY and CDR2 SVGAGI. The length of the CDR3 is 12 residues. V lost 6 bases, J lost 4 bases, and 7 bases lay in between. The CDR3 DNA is TGTGCCAGCAGGACAGCAAATCAGCCCCAGCATTTT. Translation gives CASRTANQPQHF.

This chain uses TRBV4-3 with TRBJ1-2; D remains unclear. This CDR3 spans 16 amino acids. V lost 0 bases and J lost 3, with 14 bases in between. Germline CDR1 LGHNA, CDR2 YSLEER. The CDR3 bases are TGCGCCAGCAGCCAAGATTGGCGCCCACGGGACTATGGCTACACCTTC. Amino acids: CASSQDWRPRDYGYTF.

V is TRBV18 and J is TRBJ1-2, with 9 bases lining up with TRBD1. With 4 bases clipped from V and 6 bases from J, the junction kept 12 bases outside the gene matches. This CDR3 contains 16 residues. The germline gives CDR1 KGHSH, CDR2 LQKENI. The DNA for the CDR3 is TGTGCCAGCTCACATCCTTGGGGACAGGGAGCGGATGGCTACACCTTC. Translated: CASSHPWGQGADGYTF.

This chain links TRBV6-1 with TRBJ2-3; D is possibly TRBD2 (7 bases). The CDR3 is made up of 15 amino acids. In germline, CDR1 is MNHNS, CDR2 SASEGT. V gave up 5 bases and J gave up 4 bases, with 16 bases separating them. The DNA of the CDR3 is TGTGCCAGCAGTCGGGAGGAGGGGGGGTCAGATACGCAGTATTTT. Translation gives CASSREEGGSDTQYF.

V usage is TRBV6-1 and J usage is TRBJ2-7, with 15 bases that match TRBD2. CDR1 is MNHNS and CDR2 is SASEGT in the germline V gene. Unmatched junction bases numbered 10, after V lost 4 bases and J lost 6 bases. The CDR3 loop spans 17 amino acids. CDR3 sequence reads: CASSGRTSGRAFREQYF. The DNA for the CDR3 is TGTGCCAGCAGTGGCCGGACTAGCGGGAGGGCCTTTCGCGAGCAGTACTTC.

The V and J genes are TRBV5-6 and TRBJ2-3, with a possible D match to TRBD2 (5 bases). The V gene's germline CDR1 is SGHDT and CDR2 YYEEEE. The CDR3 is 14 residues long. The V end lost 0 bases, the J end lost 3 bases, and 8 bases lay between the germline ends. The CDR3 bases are TGTGCCAGCAGCTTGGTACTAGTTACAGATACGCAGTATTTT. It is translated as CASSLVLVTDTQYF.

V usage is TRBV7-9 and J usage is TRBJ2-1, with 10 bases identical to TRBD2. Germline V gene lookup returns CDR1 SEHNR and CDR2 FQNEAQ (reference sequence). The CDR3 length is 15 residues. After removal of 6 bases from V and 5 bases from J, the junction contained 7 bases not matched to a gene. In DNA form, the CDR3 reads TGTGCCAGCAGACCTAGCGGGAGCCAGCACAATGAGCAGTTCTTC. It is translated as CASRPSGSQHNEQFF.

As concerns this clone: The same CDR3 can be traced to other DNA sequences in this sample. The CDR3 DNA sequence: TGTGCCAGCAGCGCGGGACAGAGAAATGGCTACACCTTC. Its protein is CASSAGQRNGYTF. The chain links TRBV6-1 to TRBJ1-2; TRBD1 matches at 7 bases. The germline gives CDR1 MNHNS, CDR2 SASEGT. The CDR3 is 13 residues long. Germline trimming cut 6 bases from V and 6 bases from J; bases unmatched to any gene: 7.

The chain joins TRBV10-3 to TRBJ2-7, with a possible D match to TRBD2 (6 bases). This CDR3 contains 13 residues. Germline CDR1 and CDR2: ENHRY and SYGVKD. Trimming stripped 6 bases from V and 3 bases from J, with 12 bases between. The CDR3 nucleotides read TGTGCCATCAGACCCGCGGGGTACTACGAGCAGTACGTC. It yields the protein CAIRPAGYYEQYV.

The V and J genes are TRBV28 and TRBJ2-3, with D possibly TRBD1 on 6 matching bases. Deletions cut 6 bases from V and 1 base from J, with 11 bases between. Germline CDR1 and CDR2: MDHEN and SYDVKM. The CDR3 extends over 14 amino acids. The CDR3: CASRKQGGTDTQYF. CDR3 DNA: TGTGCCAGCAGGAAACAGGGCGGCACAGATACGCAGTATTTT.

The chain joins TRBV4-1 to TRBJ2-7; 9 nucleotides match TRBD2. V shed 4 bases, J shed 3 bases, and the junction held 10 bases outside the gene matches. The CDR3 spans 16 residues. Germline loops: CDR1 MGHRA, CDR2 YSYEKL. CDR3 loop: CASSPYHEAGGYEQYF. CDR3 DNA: TGCGCCAGCAGCCCCTACCACGAAGCGGGAGGCTACGAGCAGTACTTC.

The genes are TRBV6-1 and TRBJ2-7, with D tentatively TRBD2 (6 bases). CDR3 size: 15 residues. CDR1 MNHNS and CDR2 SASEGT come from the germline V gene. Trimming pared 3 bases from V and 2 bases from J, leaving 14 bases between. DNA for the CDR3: TGTGCCAGCAGTGAGGTGTCGGAGGGTGCCTACGAGCAGTACTTC. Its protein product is CASSEVSEGAYEQYF.